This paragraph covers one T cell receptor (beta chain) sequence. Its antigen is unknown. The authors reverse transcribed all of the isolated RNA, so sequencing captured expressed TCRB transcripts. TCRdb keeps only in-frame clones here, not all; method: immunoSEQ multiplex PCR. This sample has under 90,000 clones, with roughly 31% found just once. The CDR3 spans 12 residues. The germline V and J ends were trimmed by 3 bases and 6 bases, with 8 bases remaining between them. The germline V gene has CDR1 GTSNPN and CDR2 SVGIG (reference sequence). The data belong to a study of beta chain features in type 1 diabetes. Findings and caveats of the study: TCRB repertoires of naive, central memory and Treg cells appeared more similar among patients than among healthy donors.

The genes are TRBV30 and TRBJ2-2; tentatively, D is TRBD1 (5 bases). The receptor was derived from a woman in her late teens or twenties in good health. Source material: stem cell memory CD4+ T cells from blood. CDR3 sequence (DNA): TGTGCCTGGAGGCAGGGTGCCGGGGAGCTGTTTTTT. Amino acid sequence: CAWRQGAGELFF.